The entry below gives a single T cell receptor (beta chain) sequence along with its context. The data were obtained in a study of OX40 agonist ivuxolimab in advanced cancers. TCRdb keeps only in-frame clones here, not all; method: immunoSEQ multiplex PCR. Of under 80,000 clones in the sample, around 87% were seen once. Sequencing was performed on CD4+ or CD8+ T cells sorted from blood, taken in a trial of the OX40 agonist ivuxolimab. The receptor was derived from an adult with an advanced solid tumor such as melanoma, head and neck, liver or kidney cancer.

CDR3 protein: CASSSRGGIGGYTF. The CDR3, as DNA: TGTGCCAGCAGCTCGCGGGGGGGGATTGGAGGCTACACCTTC. The chain employs TRBV7-2 and TRBJ1-2; possibly TRBD1 for D (5 bases). The CDR3 extends over 14 amino acids. With 4 bases removed from V and 8 bases from J, the gap between germline ends came to 17 bases. The germline CDR1 and CDR2 sequences are SGHTA and FQGNSA.